Below are 6 T cell receptor beta chains sequenced from a single sample in a study of vaccination and CD4 T cells after COVID-19. Oncomine TCR Beta short-read sequencing was applied to DNA from cultured CD4+ T cells. TCRdb recomputed calls from the PCR reads with MiXCR, one row per CDR3 protein. The data hold fewer than 25,000 distinct CDR3 sequences, with around 45% observed a single time. Treatment: roughly 10-day PBMC culture with coronavirus spike peptide pools or control peptides (ViraFEST assay). The antigens of these receptors remain unknown. Sequenced input: CD4+ T cells from blood, cultured in vitro. All receptors come from a human donor who had recovered from COVID-19.

This clonotype was picked up a small number of times. This rearrangement joins TRBV20-1 to TRBJ1-1, with unresolved D. CDR1 and CDR2 from the germline V gene are DFQATT and SNEGSKA (reference sequence). This CDR3 is built from 12 residues. Trimming removed 4 bases at V and 11 bases at J, with 17 bases between. The chain's CDR3 is CSAIALGSVAFF. The CDR3 coding sequence is TGCAGTGCTATCGCGCTGGGTTCAGTGGCTTTCTTT.

This clonotype has just a few counts. The gene calls are TRBV2 and TRBJ2-2, with D possibly being TRBD1 (7 bases). Trimming shortened V by 5 bases and J by 1 base, and 14 bases separated the two germline ends. The CDR3 is 16 residues long. Germline assignment: CDR1 SNHLY and CDR2 FYNNEI. CDR3: CASSYGQGGNTGELFF. CDR3 bases: TGTGCCAGCAGTTACGGGCAGGGGGGGAACACCGGGGAGCTGTTTTTT.

The chain recombines TRBV6-1 with TRBJ1-5, with TRBD1 matching 9 bases. CDR3 length: 15 residues. Germline V CDR1 and CDR2: MNHNS, SASEGT. V shed 6 bases, J shed 5 bases, and the junction held 8 bases outside the gene matches. The CDR3 DNA is TGTGCCAGCAGGACCGGGACAGGGAACTATCAGCCCCAGCATTTT. The encoded protein is CASRTGTGNYQPQHF.

The chain is built from TRBV20-1 and TRBJ2-1; 10 bases are a match to TRBD2. The germline V gene encodes CDR1 DFQATT and CDR2 SNEGSKA (reference sequence). With 3 bases clipped from V and 4 bases from J, the junction kept 9 bases outside the gene matches. The CDR3 runs to 16 residues. CDR3 protein: CSASPATSGRYNEQFF. CDR3 in DNA: TGCAGTGCTAGCCCGGCGACTAGCGGGCGATACAATGAGCAGTTCTTC.

There are a few counts of this clonotype. The rearrangement uses TRBV20-1 and TRBJ1-5, with D unresolved. The V end lost 0 bases, the J end lost 7 bases, and 7 bases lay between the germline ends. The CDR3 loop spans 12 amino acids. Germline CDR1 reads DFQATT; CDR2 reads SNEGSKA (reference sequence). This CDR3 is CSARDSAQPQHF. For the CDR3, the DNA is TGCAGTGCTAGAGATTCGGCACAGCCCCAGCATTTT.

This chain's CDR3 is CASSPGSRTSGRVPSYEQYF. The CDR3 nucleotides are TGTGCCAGCTCACCAGGTTCCCGGACTAGCGGGAGAGTTCCCTCCTACGAGCAGTACTTC. The chain recombines TRBV18 with TRBJ2-7; 13 nucleotides agree with TRBD2. Germline CDR1 KGHSH, CDR2 LQKENI. The CDR3 extends over 20 amino acids. Trimming removed 2 bases from V and 0 bases from J; junction bases left unmatched: 13.